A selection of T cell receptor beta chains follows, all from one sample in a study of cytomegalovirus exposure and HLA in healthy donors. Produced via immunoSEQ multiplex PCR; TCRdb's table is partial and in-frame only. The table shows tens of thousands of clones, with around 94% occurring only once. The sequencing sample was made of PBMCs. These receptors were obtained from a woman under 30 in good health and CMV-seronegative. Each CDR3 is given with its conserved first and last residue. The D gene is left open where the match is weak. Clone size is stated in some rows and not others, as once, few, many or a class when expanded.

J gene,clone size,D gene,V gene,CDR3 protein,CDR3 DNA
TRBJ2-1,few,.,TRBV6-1,CASSVGLEAEQFF,TGTGCCAGCAGTGTTGGCCTAGAGGCTGAGCAGTTCTTC
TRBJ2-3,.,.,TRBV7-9,CASSLGRITTDTQYF,TGTGCCAGCAGCTTAGGGAGGATTACTACAGATACGCAGTATTTT
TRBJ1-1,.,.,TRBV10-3,CAIRHRHRGGTEAFF,TGTGCCATCAGACACAGGCATAGGGGAGGGACTGAAGCTTTCTTT
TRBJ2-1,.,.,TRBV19,CASRRSGNNEQFF,TGTGCCTCGCGGCGGAGCGGAAACAATGAGCAGTTCTTC
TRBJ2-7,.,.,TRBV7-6,CASSLASGNHYEQYF,TGTGCCAGCAGCTTAGCGTCGGGAAACCACTACGAGCAGTACTTC
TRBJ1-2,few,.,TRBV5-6,CASSLGEGGPAANYGYTF,TGTGCCAGCAGCTTGGGGGAGGGAGGGCCGGCGGCTAACTATGGCTACACCTTC
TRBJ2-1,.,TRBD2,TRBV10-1,CASSPSGSGSEQFF,TGCGCCAGCAGCCCCAGCGGGAGTGGGAGTGAGCAGTTCTTC
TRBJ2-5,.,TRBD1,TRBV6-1,CASSKTGEWETQYF,TGTGCCAGCAGTAAGACAGGGGAGTGGGAGACCCAGTACTTC
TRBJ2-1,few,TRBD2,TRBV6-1,CASSELAGDYNEQFF,TGTGCCAGCAGTGAACTAGCGGGAGATTACAATGAGCAGTTCTTC
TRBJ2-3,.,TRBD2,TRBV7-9,CASSLQTSDTQYF,TGTGCCAGCAGCCTCCAGACTAGCGATACGCAGTATTTT
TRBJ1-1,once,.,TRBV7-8,CASSFPRGEPVNTEAFF,TGTGCCAGCAGCTTCCCTCGGGGGGAACCTGTGAACACTGAAGCTTTCTTT
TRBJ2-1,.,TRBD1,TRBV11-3,CASSDRDPYNEQFF,TGTGCCAGCAGCGACAGGGACCCCTACAATGAGCAGTTCTTC
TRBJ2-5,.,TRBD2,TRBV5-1,CASSRREGQEETQYF,TGCGCCAGCAGTAGGAGGGAGGGCCAGGAAGAGACCCAGTACTTC
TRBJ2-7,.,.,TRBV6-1,CASRGTASYEQYF,TGTGCCAGCCGGGGGACGGCCTCCTACGAGCAGTACTTC
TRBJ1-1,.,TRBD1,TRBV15,CATSRDGTGGTEAFF,TGTGCCACCAGCAGAGATGGGACAGGGGGTACTGAAGCTTTCTTT
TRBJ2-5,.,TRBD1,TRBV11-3,CASSLGRGRQETQYF,TGTGCCAGCAGCTTAGGCAGGGGGCGCCAAGAGACCCAGTACTTC
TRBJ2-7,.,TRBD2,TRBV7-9,CASSLGASGTLKWDEQYF,TGTGCCAGCAGCTTAGGCGCTAGCGGGACGCTTAAATGGGACGAGCAGTACTTC
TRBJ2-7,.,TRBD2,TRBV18,CASSPGLAGNNEQYF,TGTGCCAGCTCACCCGGACTAGCGGGAAACAACGAGCAGTACTTC
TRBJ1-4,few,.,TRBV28,CASSNRGSKEKLFF,TGTGCCAGCAGCAACCGGGGGTCAAAAGAAAAACTGTTTTTT
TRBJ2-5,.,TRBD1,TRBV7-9,CASSSRQGTEETQYF,TGTGCCAGCAGCTCCCGACAGGGAACTGAAGAGACCCAGTACTTC
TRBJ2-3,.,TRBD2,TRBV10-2,CASSDPVIAGMSDTQYF,TGCGCCAGCAGTGACCCGGTGATAGCGGGAATGTCTGATACGCAGTATTTT
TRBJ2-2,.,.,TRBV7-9,CASSSRRAGELFF,TGTGCCAGCAGCTCAAGGCGGGCCGGGGAGCTGTTTTTT
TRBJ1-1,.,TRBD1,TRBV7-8,CASSNLGTGEHTEAFF,TGTGCCAGCAGCAACCTCGGGACAGGGGAACACACTGAAGCTTTCTTT
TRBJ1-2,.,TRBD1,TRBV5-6,CASSSREPGQRVYGYTF,TGTGCCAGCAGCTCAAGGGAGCCGGGACAGCGAGTCTATGGCTACACCTTC
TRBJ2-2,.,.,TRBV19,CASSILRGGELFF,TGTGCCAGTAGTATTTTGCGGGGCGGGGAGCTGTTTTTT
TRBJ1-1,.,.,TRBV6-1,CASSERTQDTEAFF,TGTGCCAGCAGTGAACGCACACAAGACACTGAAGCTTTCTTT
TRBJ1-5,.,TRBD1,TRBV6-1,CASSEDRLSNQPQHF,TGTGCCAGCAGTGAGGACAGGCTTAGCAATCAGCCCCAGCATTTT
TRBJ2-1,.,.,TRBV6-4,CASSESEYNEQFF,TGTGCCAGCAGTGAATCCGAGTACAATGAGCAGTTCTTC
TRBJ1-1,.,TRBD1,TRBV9,CASSAGTAAPYTEAFF,TGTGCCAGCAGCGCTGGGACAGCAGCTCCCTACACTGAAGCTTTCTTT
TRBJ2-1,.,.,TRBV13,CASSFTRREQFF,TGTGCCAGCAGCTTTACGCGGCGGGAGCAGTTCTTC
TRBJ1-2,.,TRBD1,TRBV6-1,CASSRDRGYGYTF,TGTGCCAGCAGTCGGGACAGGGGTTATGGCTACACCTTC
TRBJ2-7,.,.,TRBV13,CASSLRAGTYEQYF,TGTGCCAGCAGCTTACGAGCAGGGACTTACGAGCAGTACTTC
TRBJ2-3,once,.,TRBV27,CASSGYNRGSTDTQYF,TGTGCCAGCAGTGGTTATAATCGGGGGAGCACAGATACGCAGTATTTT
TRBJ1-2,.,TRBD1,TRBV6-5,CASTYQGARYGYTF,TGTGCCAGCACTTACCAGGGGGCGCGCTATGGCTACACCTTC
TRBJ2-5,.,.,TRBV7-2,CASSFQGMKTQYF,TGTGCCAGCAGCTTTCAGGGGATGAAGACCCAGTACTTC
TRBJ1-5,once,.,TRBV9,CASSVDGQQQPQHF,TGTGCCAGCAGCGTAGATGGACAGCAACAGCCCCAGCATTTT
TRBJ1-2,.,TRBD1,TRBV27,CASSLSTGVYGYTF,TGTGCCAGCAGTTTATCCACAGGGGTCTATGGCTACACCTTC
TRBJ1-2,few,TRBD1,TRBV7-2,CASSLGGQGSSYGYTF,TGTGCCAGCAGCTTAGGAGGACAGGGGTCTAGCTATGGCTACACCTTC
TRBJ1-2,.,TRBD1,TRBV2,CASSAGGLDGYTF,TGTGCCAGCAGTGCAGGGGGGTTAGATGGCTACACCTTC
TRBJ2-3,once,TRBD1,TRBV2,CASREGTDTHTQYF,TGTGCCAGCAGGGAAGGGACAGATACTCATACGCAGTATTTT
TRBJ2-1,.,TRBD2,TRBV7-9,CASSHIAGGGVNEQFF,TGTGCCAGCAGTCATATAGCGGGAGGAGGGGTCAATGAGCAGTTCTTC
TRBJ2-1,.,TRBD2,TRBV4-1,CASSQVAGGPLDNEQFF,TGCGCCAGCAGCCAAGTAGCGGGAGGGCCCTTGGACAATGAGCAGTTCTTC
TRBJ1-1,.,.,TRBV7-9,CASRLEVSTEAFF,TGTGCCAGCAGATTGGAGGTTTCCACTGAAGCTTTCTTT
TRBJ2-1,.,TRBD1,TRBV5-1,CASSLGQGHNEQFF,TGCGCCAGCAGCTTGGGACAGGGGCACAATGAGCAGTTCTTC
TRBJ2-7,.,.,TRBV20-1,CSAQTGYEQYF,TGCAGTGCTCAGACAGGCTACGAGCAGTACTTC
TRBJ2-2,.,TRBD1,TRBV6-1,CASSELDRDSGELFF,TGTGCCAGCAGTGAATTGGACAGGGATTCCGGGGAGCTGTTTTTT
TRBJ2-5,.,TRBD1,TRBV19,CASATYSGQGFMETQYF,TGTGCCAGTGCGACATATTCTGGACAGGGGTTCATGGAGACCCAGTACTTC
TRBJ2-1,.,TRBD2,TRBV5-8,CASSPGLAVDNEQFF,TGTGCCAGCAGCCCGGGACTAGCGGTCGACAATGAGCAGTTCTTC
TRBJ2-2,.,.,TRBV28,CASTGVGGELFF,TGTGCCAGCACGGGGGTAGGCGGGGAGCTGTTTTTT
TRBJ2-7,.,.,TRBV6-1,CASSEIRNGAYEQYF,TGTGCCAGCAGTGAAATTAGGAACGGAGCCTACGAGCAGTACTTC
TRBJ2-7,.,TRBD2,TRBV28,CASSSLAGTYEQYF,TGTGCCAGCAGTTCACTAGCGGGAACCTACGAGCAGTACTTC
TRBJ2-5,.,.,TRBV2,CASSPRGGTEYQETQYF,TGTGCCAGCAGTCCCCGGGGCGGGACCGAGTACCAAGAGACCCAGTACTTC
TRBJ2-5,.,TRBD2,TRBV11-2,CASSSRWTSGREYQETQYF,TGTGCCAGCAGCTCGAGATGGACTAGCGGGAGGGAGTACCAAGAGACCCAGTACTTC
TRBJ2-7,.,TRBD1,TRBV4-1,CASSHPPDRGSYEQYF,TGCGCCAGCAGCCACCCCCCGGACAGGGGATCCTACGAGCAGTACTTC